These T cell receptor beta chains were read from a single sample in a study of blood T cell repertoires in COVID-19. The protocol was immunoSEQ multiplex PCR, while the TCRdb copy is restricted to in-frame clones and leaves out a portion. The table records roughly 32,000 clones, roughly 92% of them present only once. Sequenced material: peripheral blood. Receptor source: a man in his 60s with acute or convalescent COVID-19. Both conserved end residues are part of each CDR3. A D gene is named only where the DNA matches it firmly. A clone size is listed for some rows: how often the clone was seen (once, few, many), or a class if it is expanded.

>TRBV24-1|TRBD1|TRBJ1-2|.
CATSDSSWQGDQYGYTF
TGTGCCACCAGTGATTCTAGCTGGCAGGGGGATCAATATGGCTACACCTTC
>TRBV7-2|.|TRBJ2-5|once
CASSLWGLRETQYF
TGTGCCAGCAGTCTATGGGGGCTGCGGGAGACCCAGTACTTC
>TRBV7-2|TRBD2|TRBJ2-1|.
CASSLLAGGYNEQFF
TGTGCCAGCAGCTTACTAGCGGGAGGGTACAATGAGCAGTTCTTC
>TRBV5-4|TRBD2|TRBJ2-3|.
CASSHGLAGGYVGTQYF
TGTGCCAGCAGCCATGGACTAGCGGGAGGGTACGTCGGTACGCAGTATTTT
>TRBV2|.|TRBJ2-3|once
CASSLRRTSTDTQYF
TGTGCCAGCAGCCTACGACGGACTAGCACAGATACGCAGTATTTT
>TRBV11-3|TRBD2|TRBJ2-1|.
CASSSEGLAGNEQFF
TGTGCCAGCAGCTCTGAGGGACTAGCGGGAAATGAGCAGTTCTTC
>TRBV27|TRBD2|TRBJ2-1|.
CASSFGLGYNEQFF
TGTGCCAGCAGTTTCGGACTAGGTTACAATGAGCAGTTCTTC
>TRBV10-3|.|TRBJ1-1|.
CAISLGGNTEAFF
TGTGCCATCAGTTTAGGGGGGAACACTGAAGCTTTCTTT
>TRBV5-4|TRBD1|TRBJ2-7|.
CASSADRRGLDEQYF
TGTGCCAGCAGCGCGGACAGAAGGGGGCTCGACGAGCAGTACTTC
>TRBV30|TRBD1|TRBJ1-5|.
CAWSVAGTAYQPQHF
TGTGCCTGGAGTGTGGCCGGGACAGCCTATCAGCCCCAGCATTTT
>TRBV7-9|TRBD1|TRBJ1-2|few
CASRQGRTNGYTF
TGTGCCTCTCGACAGGGAAGAACGAATGGCTACACCTTC
>TRBV6-2/TRBV6-3|.|TRBJ1-2|.
CASSPTARYGYTF
TGTGCCAGCAGCCCAACCGCGCGATATGGCTACACCTTC
>TRBV12-3/TRBV12-4|TRBD1|TRBJ1-4|.
CASSFGQGEKLFF
TGTGCCAGCAGTTTTGGACAGGGCGAAAAACTGTTTTTT
>TRBV2|.|TRBJ1-1|.
CASSELRGEAEAFF
TGTGCCAGCAGTGAGCTGCGGGGCGAGGCTGAAGCTTTCTTT
>TRBV5-6|.|TRBJ2-7|.
CASSRSLDYEQYF
TGTGCCAGCAGCCGTAGTCTTGACTACGAGCAGTACTTC
>TRBV19|TRBD1|TRBJ2-5|.
CASSTGTGQETQYF
TGTGCCAGTAGTACAGGGACAGGACAAGAGACCCAGTACTTC
>TRBV9|.|TRBJ2-3|.
CASSVEAHRGDTQYF
TGTGCCAGCAGCGTAGAGGCCCATAGAGGAGATACGCAGTATTTT
>TRBV6-6|.|TRBJ1-5|.
CASTRTALNSNQPQHF
TGTGCCAGCACCAGGACAGCCCTGAATAGCAATCAGCCCCAGCATTTT
>TRBV7-2|.|TRBJ2-4|.
CASSLGSALAKNIQYF
TGTGCCAGCAGCTTAGGCTCAGCGCTAGCCAAAAACATTCAGTACTTC
>TRBV27|.|TRBJ1-1|.
CASSLTGSTEAFF
TGTGCCAGCAGTTTAACAGGGTCCACTGAAGCTTTCTTT
>TRBV3-1/TRBV3-2|TRBD1|TRBJ1-2|.
CASSRGQALDGYTF
TGTGCCAGCAGCCGGGGACAGGCCCTGGATGGCTACACCTTC
>TRBV30|TRBD1|TRBJ1-4|once
CAWMGPGTGEKLFF
TGTGCCTGGATGGGACCCGGGACAGGTGAAAAACTGTTTTTT
>TRBV2|.|TRBJ2-5|.
CASRVAQETQYF
TGTGCCAGCAGGGTAGCCCAAGAGACCCAGTACTTC
>TRBV30|.|TRBJ1-2|.
CAWSVRGVNYGYTF
TGTGCCTGGAGTGTACGGGGGGTCAACTATGGCTACACCTTC
>TRBV4-1|.|TRBJ2-7|.
CASGHLYEQYF
TGCGCCAGCGGACACCTCTACGAGCAGTACTTC
>TRBV3-1/TRBV3-2|TRBD2|TRBJ2-3|once
CASSRASGTSTDTQYF
TGTGCCAGCAGCCGAGCTAGCGGGACAAGTACAGATACGCAGTATTTT
>TRBV5-1|.|TRBJ1-2|.
CASSPYSLSGQLNYGYTF
TGCGCCAGCAGCCCTTATTCATTATCCGGACAACTCAACTATGGCTACACCTTC
>TRBV29-1|.|TRBJ1-1|.
CGTGVRNTEAFF
TGCGGCACCGGCGTTAGGAACACTGAAGCTTTCTTT
>TRBV5-1|TRBD2|TRBJ2-1|.
CASTRGDNEQFF
TGCGCCAGCACCCGGGGGGACAATGAGCAGTTCTTC
>TRBV9|.|TRBJ2-2|medium-sized
CASSVVGGFRNTGELFF
TGTGCCAGCAGCGTAGTGGGGGGTTTCCGGAACACCGGGGAGCTGTTTTTT
>TRBV4-3|.|TRBJ1-2|once
CASSQAMQGDYGYTF
TGCGCCAGCAGCCAAGCTATGCAGGGCGACTATGGCTACACCTTC
>TRBV28|TRBD1|TRBJ1-6|.
CASKAGTGGRSLHF
TGTGCCAGCAAGGCAGGGACAGGGGGGAGATCCCTCCACTTT
>TRBV19|TRBD1|TRBJ2-6|.
CASSTIGTAGANVLTF
TGTGCCAGTAGTACTATAGGGACAGCTGGGGCCAACGTCCTGACTTTC
>TRBV18|TRBD2|TRBJ2-1|.
CASSWGLAGASYNEQFF
TGTGCCAGCTCATGGGGACTAGCGGGAGCGTCCTACAATGAGCAGTTCTTC
>TRBV7-9|.|TRBJ2-5|.
CASSPRRGSGTQYF
TGTGCCAGCAGCCCCAGACGGGGGAGTGGGACCCAGTACTTC
>TRBV4-2|TRBD2|TRBJ2-1|.
CASSQRTSGSNNEQFF
TGTGCCAGCAGCCAACGGACTAGCGGGAGTAACAATGAGCAGTTCTTC
>TRBV29-1|.|TRBJ1-1|.
CSADRSVGGAFF
TGCAGCGCCGACAGGTCCGTCGGTGGGGCTTTCTTT